This T cell receptor (beta chain) appears in the sequencing data of a study of shared clonotypes between healthy human individuals. The germline gives CDR1 LGHNA, CDR2 YSLEER. This CDR3 has 15 residues. Trimming removed 0 bases from V and 3 bases from J, with 11 bases in between. Here immunoSEQ multiplex PCR was the method, and the copy in TCRdb shows in-frame clones only, minus some. The repertoire holds about 330,000 clones, with over 65% as singletons. The chain couples TRBV4-3 to TRBJ1-1, with D possibly matching TRBD1 (5 bases). The TCR sequence derives from a young man in good health. The specimen sequenced was memory CD4+ T cells sorted from blood. The subset: CD45RA-negative fraction. The chain's CDR3 is CASSQDPGLHTEAFF. The CDR3 nucleotides are TGCGCCAGCAGCCAAGATCCAGGGCTTCACACTGAAGCTTTCTTT.